This is a list of T cell receptor beta chains from one sample in a study of post-analysis software for immune sequencing data. TCRdb re-analysed the PCR reads in MiXCR, keeping a single row per CDR3 protein. There are hundreds of thousands of distinct CDR3 sequences in the sample; approximately 39% occur only once, and about 8% lies in the top ten. The sample taken for sequencing was blood. Receptors originate from a girl aged 2-15 years with multiple sclerosis. CDR3s include the opening cysteine and the closing phenylalanine or tryptophan. A D gene is named only where the DNA matches it firmly. Part of the rows lack a size; the others show once, few, many or a class for expanded clones.

V gene,J gene,clone size,D gene,CDR3 protein,CDR3 DNA
TRBV20-1,TRBJ1-2,few,-,CSATPGQSPYTF,TGCAGTGCTACCCCCGGACAGTCACCCTACACCTTC
TRBV9,TRBJ2-3,-,-,CASSAYTGSTDTQYF,TGTGCCAGCAGCGCGTATACAGGTAGCACAGATACGCAGTATTTT
TRBV20-1,TRBJ1-2,-,TRBD1,CSAPVPRDRANYGYTF,TGCAGTGCCCCCGTACCCCGGGACAGGGCAAACTATGGCTACACCTTC
TRBV12-3/TRBV12-4,TRBJ2-3,many,-,CASSRQQATDTQYF,TGTGCCAGCAGTAGACAGCAGGCCACAGATACGCAGTATTTT
TRBV3-1,TRBJ2-5,-,TRBD1,CASSHDRGLGETQYF,TGTGCCAGCAGCCACGACAGGGGGCTTGGGGAGACCCAGTACTTC
TRBV27,TRBJ2-7,-,-,CASSSGVAYEQYF,TGTGCCAGCAGCTCCGGGGTGGCCTACGAGCAGTACTTC
TRBV24-1,TRBJ2-1,few,-,CVTSDWEDGLDNEQFF,TGTGTCACCAGTGATTGGGAGGACGGGTTAGACAATGAGCAGTTCTTC
TRBV29-1,TRBJ1-1,once,TRBD1,CSVELQGANTEAFF,TGCAGCGTTGAATTACAGGGGGCGAACACTGAAGCTTTCTTT
TRBV4-3,TRBJ2-1,-,-,CASSQASSYNEQFF,TGCGCCAGCAGCCAAGCCAGCTCCTACAATGAGCAGTTCTTC
TRBV4-3,TRBJ1-4,-,-,CASSHTDEGEKLFF,TGCGCCAGCAGCCATACGGACGAAGGAGAAAAACTGTTTTTT
TRBV29-1,TRBJ2-7,many,TRBD1,CSVNYDRVDEQYF,TGCAGCGTTAATTACGACAGGGTAGACGAGCAGTACTTC
TRBV29-1,TRBJ2-1,few,-,CSVEDGSSYSEQFF,TGCAGCGTTGAAGATGGCAGCTCCTACAGTGAGCAGTTCTTC
TRBV9,TRBJ2-4,-,-,CASSVSGLPNIQYF,TGTGCCAGCAGCGTCTCGGGATTACCAAACATTCAGTACTTC
TRBV12-3/TRBV12-4,TRBJ2-1,-,TRBD2,CASSLGLSYNEQFF,TGTGCCAGCAGTTTGGGACTATCCTACAATGAGCAGTTCTTC
TRBV7-9,TRBJ1-1,-,-,CASSLGDTTEAFF,TGTGCCAGCAGCTTAGGGGACACCACTGAAGCTTTCTTT
TRBV28,TRBJ1-5,-,-,CASGQNDQPQHF,TGTGCCAGCGGACAGAACGATCAGCCCCAGCATTTT
TRBV28,TRBJ2-1,-,TRBD1,CASAGTGKADEQFF,TGTGCCAGCGCCGGGACAGGGAAAGCGGATGAGCAGTTCTTC
TRBV29-1,TRBJ2-1,-,TRBD2,CSLSGTASYNEQFF,TGCAGCCTAAGCGGGACCGCCTCCTACAATGAGCAGTTCTTC
TRBV4-1,TRBJ2-7,-,-,CASSQTTTYEQYF,TGCGCCAGCAGCCAGACTACCACCTACGAGCAGTACTTC
TRBV29-1,TRBJ2-1,-,-,CSVEVDRVEQFF,TGCAGCGTTGAAGTTGATCGAGTTGAGCAGTTCTTC
TRBV10-3,TRBJ1-5,once,-,CAISVEGIHQPQHF,TGTGCCATCAGTGTAGAGGGTATACATCAGCCCCAGCATTTT
TRBV27,TRBJ2-7,-,TRBD1,CASSLLGTDYEQYF,TGTGCCAGCAGTTTATTGGGGACAGACTACGAGCAGTACTTC
TRBV29-1,TRBJ2-5,-,-,CSVGRIQETQYF,TGCAGCGTTGGACGGATACAAGAGACCCAGTACTTC
TRBV5-6,TRBJ2-4,-,-,CASHLRASDHKNIQYF,TGTGCCAGCCACCTGCGGGCTAGCGACCACAAAAACATTCAGTACTTC
TRBV4-1,TRBJ2-4,-,TRBD1,CASSTGVVAKNIQYF,TGCGCCAGCAGTACAGGGGTAGTAGCCAAAAACATTCAGTACTTC